This T cell receptor (beta chain) was recorded in a study of shared clonotypes between healthy human individuals. The assay was immunoSEQ multiplex PCR, and TCRdb's table has in-frame clones only and misses some. The sample has 500,000 or so clones; about 96% are singletons. The germline V gene has CDR1 SEHNR and CDR2 FQNEAQ (reference sequence). The CDR3 extends over 13 amino acids. The V end was cut by 4 bases, the J end by 5 bases, with 9 bases between. The chain has TRBV7-9 and TRBJ2-1; D ambiguous. The sequenced material came from naive CD4+ T cells sorted from blood. Subset meaning: CD45RA+ positively selected. The sequence was collected from a woman aged 25 to 39 in good health. In DNA, the CDR3 is TGTGCCAGCAGCTGGAACGGAAACAATGAGCAGTTCTTC. It translates to CASSWNGNNEQFF.